This T cell receptor (beta chain) was sequenced during a study of blood T cell repertoires in COVID-19. For the study at large: Spain, Italy and the United States supplied samples that represented acute and convalescent COVID-19.

The length of the CDR3 is 15 residues. CDR1 and CDR2 (germline): LNHDA, SQIVND (reference sequence). V lost 4 bases to trimming and J lost 0 bases, with 10 bases between them. Original processing notes: Amplification from reference gene primers served as the basis for estimated nucleated cell counts. The table came from immunoSEQ multiplex PCR; TCRdb's copy has only in-frame clones and leaves some out. The V and J calls and the clone size are those of that table, but D and trimming were determined from the DNA. The sample records some 120,000 clones, around 78% being singletons. This sequence was found in a human donor in a cohort sampled during active COVID-19. The chain recombines TRBV19 with TRBJ1-3; D gene ambiguous. Sequencing was done on a sample of peripheral blood. The CDR3 here is CASSRTSPSGNTIYF. CDR3 in DNA: TGTGCCAGTAGTAGAACATCACCCTCTGGAAACACCATATATTTT.